This T cell receptor beta chain stems from a study of a mutant IDH1 vaccine in newly diagnosed glioma. Libraries were prepared by immunoSEQ multiplex PCR; TCRdb keeps only in-frame clonotypes and omits some of them. The data contain tens of thousands of clones, roughly 79% of them singletons. The V end was cut by 4 bases, the J end by 5 bases, with 11 bases between. The V gene's germline CDR1 is WSHSY and CDR2 SAAADI. This CDR3 is 13 amino acids long. The time point here: week 35, safety follow-up. It was 300 ug of mutant IDH1 20-mer peptide that made up each vaccine dose, given with topical imiquimod. In the case of this clone: Its antigen remains unknown.

The rearrangement joins TRBV10-2 to TRBJ1-1, with D perhaps TRBD1 (6 bases). This clonotype originated in a man aged 35 to 55 with glioma. The sample consisted of PBMCs, taken from a glioma patient whose treatment included an IDH1 peptide vaccine. This CDR3 reads CASSGGGLTEAFF. The CDR3 DNA sequence: TGCGCCAGCAGTGGGGGGGGCTTAACTGAAGCTTTCTTT.